The rows below give T cell receptor beta chains drawn from one sample of a study of blood T cell repertoires in COVID-19. Using immunoSEQ multiplex PCR, the repertoire was profiled, and TCRdb retains in-frame clones only, with some absent. The data hold tens of thousands of clones, with 80% to 90% observed a single time. Sequenced input: peripheral blood. The origin of the receptors is a man aged 65 to 85 in a cohort sampled during active COVID-19. CDR3s include the opening cysteine and the closing phenylalanine or tryptophan. A D gene is named only where the DNA matches it firmly. For some rows the clone size is stated as once, few or many, or as a class when expanded; others skip it.

V	size	J	length	D	DNA	CDR3
TRBV5-6	once	TRBJ1-5	14	.	TGTGCCAGCAGCTCAGGATCCTGGAATCAGCCCCAGCATTTT	CASSSGSWNQPQHF
TRBV7-8	.	TRBJ1-2	14	.	TGTGCCAGCAGCGACGTGCGGGGACGCTATGGCTACACCTTC	CASSDVRGRYGYTF
TRBV6-2/TRBV6-3	.	TRBJ2-7	14	.	TGTGCCAGCAGTTACTCGCGCGAGTATTACGAGCAGTACTTC	CASSYSREYYEQYF
TRBV6-4	.	TRBJ1-2	13	TRBD1	TGTGCCAGCAGCGGGACAGGGACCTATGGCTACACCTTC	CASSGTGTYGYTF
TRBV12-3/TRBV12-4	.	TRBJ2-2	13	.	TGTGCCAGCAGTTTCGGGTACACCGGGGAGCTGTTTTTT	CASSFGYTGELFF
TRBV19	.	TRBJ2-1	15	TRBD2	TGTGCCAGTAGGGGACTAGCGGGAGTTTACAATGAGCAGTTCTTC	CASRGLAGVYNEQFF
TRBV29-1	.	TRBJ1-2	14	.	TGCAGCGTTGGAGGCGGCAGGGCGAACTATGGCTACACCTTC	CSVGGGRANYGYTF
TRBV6-5	once	TRBJ1-1	13	TRBD1	TGTGCCAGCACCGACAGGGTAAGGCCTGAAGCTTTCTTT	CASTDRVRPEAFF
TRBV28	.	TRBJ1-3	13	.	TGTGCCAGCAGTTTATTGGCGGCGGTAACCATATATTTT	CASSLLAAVTIYF
TRBV28	.	TRBJ2-7	14	.	.	CASSVLERVYEQYF
TRBV7-9	few	TRBJ2-1	15	TRBD2	TGTGCCAGCAGCTCTCGACTAGCGGCTTACAATGAGCAGTTCTTC	CASSSRLAAYNEQFF
TRBV6-5	.	TRBJ2-7	14	.	TGTGCCAGCAGAACCCTAGACAGCAACTACGAGCAGTACTTC	CASRTLDSNYEQYF
TRBV9	.	TRBJ2-2	17	TRBD2	TGTGCCAGCAGCGTGGGACTAGCGGTTCAACGCCCCGGGGAGCTGTTTTTT	CASSVGLAVQRPGELFF
TRBV28	once	TRBJ1-2	15	.	TGTGCCAGCCTCCCCAAGGGGTGGACAATCTATGGCTACACCTTC	CASLPKGWTIYGYTF
TRBV12-3/TRBV12-4	.	TRBJ1-1	13	TRBD1	TGTGCCACCTATACAGGGGGGGGGACTGAAGCTTTCTTT	CATYTGGGTEAFF
TRBV5-6	.	TRBJ2-2	17	.	TGTGCCAGCAGCTTGGCCCCCGGTCACTTGAACACCGGGGAGCTGTTTTTT	CASSLAPGHLNTGELFF
TRBV11-2	.	TRBJ2-2	16	TRBD2	TGTGCCAGCAGCCGTCCGGGACTAGCGGGTACCGGGGAGCTGTTTTTT	CASSRPGLAGTGELFF
TRBV7-9	medium-sized	TRBJ1-3	14	.	TGTGCCAGCAGCTTCGGGAGCCGAGGAAACACCATATATTTT	CASSFGSRGNTIYF
TRBV5-1	.	TRBJ2-5	15	TRBD2	TGCGCCAGCAGCTTTGGTAGCGGGGGTAAAGAGACCCAGTACTTC	CASSFGSGGKETQYF
TRBV27	few	TRBJ2-7	15	TRBD2	TGTGCCAGCAGTCCTACTAGCGGGAGCACCTACGAGCAGTACTTC	CASSPTSGSTYEQYF
TRBV19	.	TRBJ2-3	16	TRBD2	TGTGCCAGTAGTATTCTTAGCGGGAGAGGGGCAGATACGCAGTATTTT	CASSILSGRGADTQYF
TRBV7-9	.	TRBJ1-4	15	.	TGTGCCAGCAACCTGCCCAGGACATCGAATGAAAAACTGTTTTTT	CASNLPRTSNEKLFF
TRBV2	.	TRBJ1-2	13	TRBD1	TGTGCCAGCAGAGTCGGACAGGTCTATGGCTACACCTTC	CASRVGQVYGYTF
TRBV7-6	.	TRBJ2-1	12	.	TGTGCCAGCAGTCAATCGGGAACTGAGCAGTTCTTC	CASSQSGTEQFF
TRBV11-3	.	TRBJ2-1	16	TRBD2	TGTGCCAGCAGCATACGGACTAGCGGCCTCTACAATGAGCAGTTCTTC	CASSIRTSGLYNEQFF
TRBV6-2/TRBV6-3	.	TRBJ1-1	13	.	TGTGCCAGCAGTTACTCCGGGGGCACTGAAGCTTTCTTT	CASSYSGGTEAFF
TRBV2	large	TRBJ2-7	14	.	TGTGCCAGCAGCCCCGGCAGCCAGGGCTACGAGCAGTACTTC	CASSPGSQGYEQYF
TRBV6-4	.	TRBJ2-2	13	.	TGTGCCAGCAGTGCCCGACCGGGCGGGGAGCTGTTTTTT	CASSARPGGELFF
TRBV2	.	TRBJ2-7	15	.	TGTGCCAGCAGCGTCAGGGGATCCTCACTCCACGAGCAGTACTTC	CASSVRGSSLHEQYF
TRBV6-1	.	TRBJ2-7	13	.	TGTGCCAGCAGTGAATTAACAGGGAATAGAGAGTACTTC	CASSELTGNREYF
TRBV30	.	TRBJ1-2	16	TRBD1	TGTGCCTGGAGTGTGACAGGGGCCCTGAAAATCTATGGCTACACCTTC	CAWSVTGALKIYGYTF
TRBV5-5	.	TRBJ2-1	12	.	TGTGCCAGCAGCTCCTACCTAGCCGGGCAGTTCTTC	CASSSYLAGQFF
TRBV27	once	TRBJ2-3	15	TRBD2	TGTGCCAGTCAACGAATAGCGGGAGCGCCAGATACGCAGTATTTT	CASQRIAGAPDTQYF
TRBV4-1	.	TRBJ2-3	15	.	TGCGCCAGCAGCCAAGTCCTAGCAGTAGGCGAAACGCAGTATTTT	CASSQVLAVGETQYF
TRBV2	.	TRBJ2-7	15	TRBD1	TGTGCCAGCAGTTCGGGACAGGTGATGAGGGGCGAGCAGTACTTC	CASSSGQVMRGEQYF
TRBV19	.	TRBJ2-2	14	TRBD2	TGTGCCAGTAGACTAGCGGGAGGGTCCGGGGAGCTGTTTTTT	CASRLAGGSGELFF
TRBV15	.	TRBJ2-3	15	TRBD1	TGTGCCACCAGCAGAGATGGACAGGGTACAGATACGCAGTATTTT	CATSRDGQGTDTQYF
TRBV12-5	.	TRBJ2-5	17	TRBD1	TGTGCTAGTGGTTTGGGCCAAGGGACAGCCGACCAAGAGACCCAGTACTTC	CASGLGQGTADQETQYF
TRBV18	.	TRBJ1-5	13	.	TGTGCCAGCTCACCAGGGGAGGCACAGCCCCAGCATTTT	CASSPGEAQPQHF
TRBV5-4	.	TRBJ2-1	16	TRBD2	TGTGCCAGCAGCCTGAAGGGCGGGAGGGCATACAATGAGCAGTTCTTC	CASSLKGGRAYNEQFF
TRBV4-3	.	TRBJ2-5	16	.	TGCGCCAGCAGCCAAAACTTGAACGTGATTCAAGAGACCCAGTACTTC	CASSQNLNVIQETQYF
TRBV20-1	.	TRBJ1-1	13	.	TGCAGTGCTAGTCAGGCAGGCGCCACTGAAGCTTTCTTT	CSASQAGATEAFF
TRBV19	once	TRBJ2-1	11	TRBD1	TGTGCCAGTAGTGACAGGGGGCTGCAGTTCTTC	CASSDRGLQFF
TRBV5-6	.	TRBJ1-4	15	TRBD1	TGTGCCAGCAGCACCTACAGGGGAACTAATGAAAAACTGTTTTTT	CASSTYRGTNEKLFF
TRBV5-4	.	TRBJ2-5	16	.	TGTGCCAGCAGCTTAGGGGGACATCGACCCCAAGAGACCCAGTACTTC	CASSLGGHRPQETQYF
TRBV20-1	.	TRBJ2-7	14	.	TGCAGTGCTAGTGGGACGGCTGGCGAGGGCGAGCAGTACTTC	CSASGTAGEGEQYF
TRBV5-1	.	TRBJ2-1	15	TRBD2	TGCGCCAGCAGCCGGACTAGCGGGAACCACAATGAGCAGTTCTTC	CASSRTSGNHNEQFF
TRBV28	once	TRBJ2-7	14	.	TGTGCCAGGAAGCCGGGACTTAGGGACTACGAGCAGTACTTC	CARKPGLRDYEQYF
TRBV27	.	TRBJ2-1	13	TRBD1	TGTGCCAGCAAACGGACAGGGAACAATGAGCAGTTCTTC	CASKRTGNNEQFF
TRBV11-2	.	TRBJ2-1	13	.	TGTGCCAGCAGCCCCTCAGGGGCGAATGAGCAGTTCTTC	CASSPSGANEQFF
TRBV25-1	.	TRBJ2-3	14	.	TGTGCCAGCACCGACAGGCCCCTCACAGATACGCAGTATTTT	CASTDRPLTDTQYF
TRBV7-3	.	TRBJ2-1	16	.	TGTGCCAGCAGCCCCCAACTAGCTCTGGCGCTAAATGAGCAGTTCTTC	CASSPQLALALNEQFF
TRBV5-4	.	TRBJ2-2	15	.	TGTGCCAGCAGCACGGGACAAGCGAACACCGGGGAGCTGTTTTTT	CASSTGQANTGELFF
TRBV19	.	TRBJ2-2	15	.	TGTGCCAGTAGTATTAGACAGTTTAACACCGGGGAGCTGTTTTTT	CASSIRQFNTGELFF
TRBV5-1	.	TRBJ2-2	16	TRBD2	TGCGCCAGCAGCCTACCTAGCGGAGAGAACACCGGGGAGCTGTTTTTT	CASSLPSGENTGELFF
TRBV10-3	.	TRBJ2-1	14	TRBD2	TGTGCCATCAGTGAGGCTCTAGCGGGAGACGAGCAGTTCTTC	CAISEALAGDEQFF
TRBV28	.	TRBJ1-2	13	.	TGTGCCAGCAGTTTTGGTCCGAGGAGAGGCTACACCTTC	CASSFGPRRGYTF
TRBV19	.	TRBJ2-1	13	.	TGTGCCAGTAGTATTGAGGACTACAATGAGCAGTTCTTC	CASSIEDYNEQFF
TRBV28	.	TRBJ2-7	13	.	TGTGCCAGCAGTGCTAACTCAGGAAGCGGCGCACACTTC	CASSANSGSGAHF
TRBV27	.	TRBJ1-6	14	TRBD1	TGTGCCAGCAATGTACAGGGGCCTAATTCACCCCTCCACTTT	CASNVQGPNSPLHF